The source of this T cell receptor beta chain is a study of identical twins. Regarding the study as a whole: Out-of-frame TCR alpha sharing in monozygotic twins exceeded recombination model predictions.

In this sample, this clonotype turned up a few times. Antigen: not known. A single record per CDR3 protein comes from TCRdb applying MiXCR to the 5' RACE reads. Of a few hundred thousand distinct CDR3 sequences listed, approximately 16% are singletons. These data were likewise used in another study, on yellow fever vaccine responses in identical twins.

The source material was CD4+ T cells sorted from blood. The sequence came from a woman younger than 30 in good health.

The CDR3 spells CSAATGGLTGELFF. CDR3 DNA: TGCAGTGCTGCAACAGGGGGCCTCACCGGGGAGCTGTTTTTT. This chain uses TRBV20-1 with TRBJ2-2, with TRBD1 matching 9 bases. The CDR3 consists of 14 residues. CDR1 and CDR2 (germline): DFQATT, SNEGSKA (reference sequence). Trimming at V came to 5 bases and at J to 4 bases, leaving 5 bases not matched to a gene.